One and the same sample provided the 28 T cell receptor beta chains below, sequenced in a study of blood T cell repertoires in COVID-19 (dated by TCRdb to 2018 to 2021). The receptor library was made with the immunoSEQ multiplex PCR assay. TCRdb mirrors the immuneACCESS table, restricted to in-frame sequences. Some clones are absent from its copies; in checked studies, under half trace to an unresolved V gene, and the reason for the others is unknown. This sample comprises approximately 280,000 clones, roughly 80% of them detected only once. The top ten clonotypes cover more than 1.1% of the sample. Specimen: peripheral blood. These receptors originate from a human donor with COVID-19, enrolled during active disease. The donor label of this sample is uncertain.

The chain links TRBV18 to TRBJ2-1; the match to TRBD2 covers 10 bases. Trimming took 5 bases from V and 4 from J; bases not matched to a gene: 5. The CDR3 runs 15 residues. Germline lookup yields CDR1 KGHSH and CDR2 LQKENI. DNA for the CDR3: TGTGCCAGCTCATCCGGACTAGCGGATTACAATGAGCAGTTCTTC. Translated, it gives CASSSGLADYNEQFF. Full variable domain (outside the CDR3, taken from reference TRBV18 and TRBJ2-1): NAGVMQNPRHLVRRRGQEARLRCSPMKGHSHVYWYRQLPEEGLKFMVYLQKENIIDESGMPKERFSAEFPKEGPSILRIQQVVRGDSAAYFCASSSGLADYNEQFFGPGTRLTVL.

V is TRBV18 and J is TRBJ1-6; TRBD1 aligns across 7 bases. In germline, CDR1 is KGHSH, CDR2 LQKENI. The CDR3 is made up of 15 amino acids. Trimming at V came to 3 bases and at J to 7 bases, leaving 6 bases not matched to a gene. The CDR3 protein is CASSPKDRVNSPLHF. CDR3 in DNA: TGTGCCAGCTCACCGAAAGACAGGGTGAATTCACCCCTCCACTTT.

V and J are TRBV7-3 and TRBJ2-5, with 7 bases matching TRBD1. The germline V gene encodes CDR1 SGHTA and CDR2 FQGTGA. The CDR3 has 15 amino acids. J lost 5 bases, V lost 5 bases, and 11 bases had no gene match. CDR3 nucleotides: TGTGCCAGCAGCCGAAAGGGTGGGACAGATGAGACCCAGTACTTC. Its protein is CASSRKGGTDETQYF.

This clone was detected once. The CDR3 is CASSFRQGITNEKLFF. The CDR3 DNA follows: TGTGCCAGCAGCTTTAGACAGGGAATCACTAATGAAAAACTGTTTTTT. The gene calls are TRBV7-9 and TRBJ1-4; TRBD1 aligns across 7 bases. Germline V CDR1 and CDR2: SEHNR, FQNEAQ (reference sequence). The CDR3 has 16 residues. V dropped 3 bases and J dropped 2; count of bases not matched to a gene: 6. The variable domain in full, with the rest retrieved from reference TRBV7-9 and TRBJ1-4, is DTGVSQNPRHKITKRGQNVTFRCDPISEHNRLYWYRQTLGQGPEFLTYFQNEAQLEKSRLLSDRFSAERPKGSFSTLEIQRTEQGDSAMYLCASSFRQGITNEKLFFGSGTQLSVL.

This chain uses TRBV11-3 with TRBJ2-5; TRBD2 matches at 13 bases. V shed 4 bases and J 0 bases; nucleotides not matched to a gene: 8. Per germline, CDR1 SGHNT and CDR2 YENEEA. The CDR3 loop spans 18 amino acids. CDR3 DNA sequence: TGTGCCAGCAGCTCTGGGACTAGCGGGGAACCGTACCAAGAGACCCAGTACTTC. Translated: CASSSGTSGEPYQETQYF.

For this clone: This specimen includes other DNA sequences encoding the same CDR3. This rearrangement joins TRBV29-1 to TRBJ2-1; 8 bases map to TRBD2. The CDR3 covers 13 residues. CDR1 SQVTM and CDR2 ANQGSEA come from the germline V gene. The V gene end was trimmed by 5 bases and the J gene end by 4 bases; junction bases not matched to a gene: 4. CDR3 sequence (DNA): TGCAGCGTTCCGGGACTAGGGTACAATGAGCAGTTCTTC. Translated: CSVPGLGYNEQFF.

The chain employs TRBV19 and TRBJ2-4; 8 positions match TRBD1. The V and J ends lost 5 bases and 4 bases, in that order; junction bases with no gene match: 4. CDR3 size: 14 residues. Germline CDR1 and CDR2: LNHDA and SQIVND (reference sequence). The chain's CDR3 is CASSPRQGKNIQYF. The DNA for the CDR3 is TGTGCCAGTAGTCCCCGACAGGGGAAAAACATTCAGTACTTC.

V usage is TRBV6-5 and J usage is TRBJ1-1, with 9 bases matching TRBD1. Germline V gene data show CDR1 as MNHEY and CDR2 as SVGAGI. This CDR3 is 14 amino acids long. J gave up 1 base and V 8 bases, and 5 bases lay outside the gene matches. The CDR3 DNA follows: TGTGCCAGCGGTTGGACAGGGGAGAACACTGAAGCTTTCTTT. Its translation is CASGWTGENTEAFF.

This clone was counted between two and nine times. This rearrangement joins TRBV6-5 to TRBJ1-6, with D hard to call. Germline-derived CDR1 and CDR2 are MNHEY and SVGAGI. The CDR3 extends over 11 amino acids. The V and J ends lost 5 bases and 12 bases respectively, with 8 bases between them. CDR3 sequence reads: CASSRHGPLHF. The CDR3 DNA reads as TGTGCCAGCAGTAGACATGGACCCCTCCACTTT.

V usage is TRBV19 and J usage is TRBJ1-3; D ambiguous. Germline V lookup: CDR1 LNHDA, CDR2 SQIVND (reference sequence). V lost 7 bases to trimming and J lost 0 bases, with 7 bases between them. There are 13 residues in the CDR3. Here the CDR3 DNA reads TGTGCCAGTAACCCGGGCTCTGGAAACACCATATATTTT. Translated: CASNPGSGNTIYF.

The chain employs TRBV5-1 and TRBJ2-2, with D tentatively TRBD1 (6 bases). The CDR3 contains 16 residues. Trimming removed 2 bases from V and 7 bases from J, with 18 bases in between. Germline CDR1 SGHRS, CDR2 YFSETQ. The CDR3 protein is CASSFNLVQGGGELFF. The CDR3 DNA sequence: TGCGCCAGCAGCTTCAATTTAGTACAGGGTGGCGGGGAGCTGTTTTTT.

The chain recombines TRBV2 with TRBJ2-1; tentative D call: TRBD1 (5 bases). Trimming cost V 8 bases and J 10 bases, with 12 bases left between them. The CDR3 length is 11 residues. Germline assignment: CDR1 SNHLY and CDR2 FYNNEI. CDR3 bases: TGTGCCAGCGCCAGGGTAGGGGAGCAGTTCTTC. Translating gives CASARVGEQFF.

The chain carries TRBV6-5 and TRBJ1-2; TRBD1 matches at 8 bases. Germline V CDR1 and CDR2: MNHEY, SVGAGI. With 0 bases clipped from V and 8 bases from J, the junction kept 11 bases outside the gene matches. This CDR3 comprises 16 residues. CDR3 sequence: CASSYSSRRTGNGYTF. The CDR3 DNA follows: TGTGCCAGCAGTTACTCGAGCCGGAGGACAGGGAACGGCTACACCTTC.

The rearrangement joins TRBV18 to TRBJ1-1; TRBD1 matches 10 bases. From germline, CDR1 is KGHSH and CDR2 LQKENI. J lost 5 bases, V lost 4 bases, and 4 bases had no gene match. CDR3 length equals 14 residues. The CDR3 DNA follows: TGTGCCAGCTCACTGGGACAGGGGAGGACTGAAGCTTTCTTT. This gives the protein CASSLGQGRTEAFF.

The chain uses TRBV6-1 and TRBJ2-3; 8 nucleotides match TRBD2. The CDR3 has 13 residues. CDR1 is MNHNS, CDR2 SASEGT, per germline. Losses at the gene ends were 2 bases for V and 13 bases for J; bases not matched to a gene: 8. CDR3 loop: CASSENQREPKYF. The CDR3 coding sequence is TGTGCCAGCAGTGAAAATCAGCGGGAGCCGAAGTATTTT.

The chain recombines TRBV30 with TRBJ1-5, with 8 bases lining up with TRBD1. CDR3 length equals 16 residues. Per germline, CDR1 GTSNPN and CDR2 SVGIG (reference sequence). Losses at the gene ends were 1 base for V and 5 bases for J; bases not matched to a gene: 10. CDR3 sequence (DNA): TGTGCCTGGAGTGACAAACGGACAGGGCAGGATCAGCCCCAGCATTTT. Translated, it gives CAWSDKRTGQDQPQHF.

V gene TRBV4-2 combines with J gene TRBJ2-7; TRBD2 agrees at 9 bases. Germline V gene lookup returns CDR1 LGHNA and CDR2 YNFKEQ. The CDR3 has 16 amino acids. Germline trimming cut 0 bases from V and 4 bases from J; bases unmatched to any gene: 7. The DNA of the CDR3 is TGTGCCAGCAGCCAAGAGATTAGCGGGAGTCCGTACGAGCAGTACTTC. This gives the protein CASSQEISGSPYEQYF.

The chain couples TRBV21-1 to TRBJ2-1; no check of the table's D call, TRBD2, against the DNA was made. TRBV21-1 is listed as a pseudogene. The length of the CDR3 is 12 residues. CDR3 in amino acids: CASSKERNEQFF. CDR3 coding DNA: TGTGCCAGCAGCAAAGAGCGAAATGAGCAGTTCTTC.

V gene TRBV18 combines with J gene TRBJ1-1; TRBD1 agrees at 7 bases. Germline V gives CDR1 KGHSH, CDR2 LQKENI. Trimming cost V 3 bases and J 4 bases; bases outside gene matches: 14. The CDR3 sequence is 17 residues long. The CDR3 region has the DNA TGTGCCAGCTCACCCATTGGGCACCAGGGGGGTGGCACTGAAGCTTTCTTT. Translation: CASSPIGHQGGGTEAFF.

The chain couples TRBV10-1 to TRBJ2-3, with 12 bases lining up with TRBD2. CDR1 is WNHNN and CDR2 is SYGVQD in the germline V gene (reference sequence). The CDR3 is 16 amino acids. V was pared by 3 bases and J by 5 bases, with 6 bases of the junction left unmatched. In DNA, the CDR3 is TGCGCCAGCAGTGACCGGACTAGCGGGACGGTAGATACGCAGTATTTT. This encodes CASSDRTSGTVDTQYF.

V and J are TRBV5-1 and TRBJ1-2, with a weak D call TRBD1 (6 bases). The CDR3 totals 15 residues. The germline V gene encodes CDR1 SGHRS and CDR2 YFSETQ. V lost 1 base and J 8 bases, leaving 18 bases between the germline ends. DNA of the CDR3: TGCGCCAGCAGCTTGCTACAGGGACCCGGCGTCGGCTACACCTTC. This gives the protein CASSLLQGPGVGYTF.

This clone occurred a few times. The CDR3: CASSLTGSGNTIYF. The CDR3 DNA follows: TGTGCCAGCAGCCTAACGGGGTCCGGAAACACCATATATTTT. The chain uses TRBV11-2 and TRBJ1-3; D is unclear. CDR1 and CDR2 (germline): SGHAT, FQNNGV. With 5 bases removed from V and 4 bases from J, the gap between germline ends came to 12 bases. This CDR3 has 14 residues.

The V call is TRBV7-2, the J call TRBJ1-5, with TRBD1 as a possible D gene (5 bases). The CDR3 consists of 15 residues. The germline V gene has CDR1 SGHTA and CDR2 FQGNSA. V gave up 5 bases and J gave up 0 bases, with 11 bases separating them. The CDR3 DNA follows: TGTGCCAGCAGCGCCGGGGGGGGTAGCAATCAGCCCCAGCATTTT. Encoded protein: CASSAGGGSNQPQHF. The whole variable domain, remainder taken from reference TRBV7-2 and TRBJ1-5, is GAGVSQSPSNKVTEKGKDVELRCDPISGHTALYWYRQSLGQGLEFLIYFQGNSAPDKSGLPSDRFSAERTGGSVSTLTIQRTQQEDSAVYLCASSAGGGSNQPQHFGDGTRLSIL.

This chain uses TRBV10-3 with TRBJ2-7; 11 nucleotides align to TRBD2. In germline, CDR1 is ENHRY, CDR2 SYGVKD. The trim removed 6 bases at V and 0 bases at J, leaving 13 bases unmatched. The CDR3 spans 18 residues. The DNA for the CDR3 is TGTGCCATCAGCGGAACTACTAGCGGGAGTCATAGCTCCTACGAGCAGTACTTC. Translating gives CAISGTTSGSHSSYEQYF.

This rearrangement joins TRBV11-2 to TRBJ2-3; 11 nucleotides agree with TRBD2. The germline gives CDR1 SGHAT, CDR2 FQNNGV. The CDR3 sequence is 16 residues long. V lost 5 bases, J lost 0 bases, and 4 bases stayed unmatched. CDR3 loop: CASSNRLAGSTDTQYF. The CDR3 DNA is TGTGCCAGCAGCAACCGACTAGCGGGGAGCACAGATACGCAGTATTTT.

The gene calls are TRBV7-3 and TRBJ1-1; 12 bases match TRBD1. Germline values: CDR1 SGHTA, CDR2 FQGTGA. The CDR3 is 19 amino acids. Losses at the gene ends were 1 base for V and 4 bases for J; bases not matched to a gene: 13. The CDR3 bases are TGTGCCAGCAGCTTAAGGGTGACCCGGGACAGGGGGCCGGGCACTGAAGCTTTCTTT. Encoded protein: CASSLRVTRDRGPGTEAFF.

The gene calls are TRBV4-1 and TRBJ1-5; D unresolved. Germline CDR1 and CDR2: MGHRA and YSYEKL. The CDR3 has 15 amino acids. Trimming left V 1 base short and J 4 bases short, with 11 bases between. This chain's CDR3 is CASSQGMAENQPQHF. CDR3 DNA sequence: TGCGCCAGCAGCCAAGGCATGGCGGAAAATCAGCCCCAGCATTTT.

This chain connects TRBV2 to TRBJ1-5; D is possibly TRBD1 (6 bases). CDR1 is SNHLY, CDR2 FYNNEI, per germline. Trimming left V 10 bases short and J 0 bases short, with 13 bases between. The CDR3 has 14 amino acids. The CDR3, as DNA: TGTGCCACCAACAGGGAGTATAGCAATCAGCCCCAGCATTTT. Translating it yields CATNREYSNQPQHF.